Detailed here is one TCR beta chain. In germline, CDR1 is SGHRS, CDR2 YFSETQ. The ends lost 1 base at V and 4 bases at J; junction bases unmatched: 6. CDR3 length: 15 residues. These data belong to a study of technical replicates of blood from a few donors. The table came from immunoSEQ multiplex PCR; TCRdb's copy has only in-frame clones and leaves some out. The table lists approximately 18,000 clones, over 65% of them singletons. The rearrangement joins TRBV5-1 to TRBJ2-3; 7 bases agree with TRBD2. The receptor comes from a human donor in good health. Some clones in this sample may be carry-over from other donors' samples. The source material was PBMCs. The CDR3, as DNA: TGCGCCAGCAGCTTGCCCCGCGGGAGCGCAGATACGCAGTATTTT. It codes for CASSLPRGSADTQYF.